The present entry profiles one T cell receptor (beta chain) with its context. Its antigen is unknown. This entry belongs to a study of blood T cells in healthy people across ages. Study-level results: A roughly linear fall in TCR beta diversity per million T cells was seen with increasing age. PBMCs left unsorted prevented a conclusive naive versus antigen-experienced comparison.

Using a J-beta primer mix together with a sample-barcoded 5' primer, a second PCR was run for roughly 6 to 11 cycles. A single record per CDR3 protein comes from TCRdb applying MiXCR to the 5' RACE reads. The table shows about 1.5 million distinct CDR3 sequences, with roughly 43% occurring only once. Trimming shortened V by 0 bases and J by 3 bases, and 10 bases separated the two germline ends. The length of the CDR3 is 14 residues. Germline loops: CDR1 SGHRS, CDR2 YFSETQ. The V call is TRBV5-1, the J call TRBJ2-7, with D unresolved. The sequence was obtained from a woman between 18 and 29 years old in good health. The material sequenced was blood. CDR3 in amino acids: CASSLGRSLYEQYF. CDR3 in DNA: TGCGCCAGCAGCTTGGGCAGGAGCCTCTACGAGCAGTACTTC.